This TCR beta chain was sequenced for a study of shared clonotypes between healthy human individuals. Clones were sequenced by immunoSEQ multiplex PCR, and TCRdb holds only the in-frame ones, with some missing. This sample yields some 1 million clones, of which around 76% are seen a single time; approximately 1.5% belongs to the top ten. CDR3 length equals 13 residues. From germline, CDR1 is WSHSY and CDR2 SAAADI. V dropped 4 bases and J dropped 9 bases, with 13 bases sitting between them. V usage is TRBV10-2 and J usage is TRBJ2-1; a weak D match, TRBD2 (6 bases). The receptor comes from a man aged 18 to 30 in good health. Sequencing input: memory CD4+ T cells sorted from blood. Specified subset: CD45RA-negative fraction. CDR3 nucleotide sequence: TGCGCCAGCAGTGGAGGGCCGGGAGTTGAGCAGTTCTTC. It encodes CASSGGPGVEQFF.